The 18 T cell receptor beta chains below all came from one sample that was sequenced in a study of T-cell memory formation after mild COVID-19. TCRdb used MiXCR to reprocess the 5' RACE reads, holding one entry per CDR3 protein. This table holds 150,000 to 200,000 distinct CDR3 sequences, over 20% found once. The specimen sequenced was PBMCs or a T cell subset sorted from them (not recorded which). These receptors came from an adult woman who had mild COVID-19 (a few samples of this study predate the infection). Cell type and time point are not known.

This chain uses TRBV9 with TRBJ2-1, with 11 nucleotides matching TRBD2. The germline gives CDR1 SGDLS, CDR2 YYNGEE. The junction had 5 bases not matched to a gene; V was cut back by 3 bases and J by 6 bases. CDR3 size: 15 residues. In DNA form, the CDR3 reads TGTGCCAGCAGCGAGGCCGGGACTAGCGGCAATGAGCAGTTCTTC. As protein: CASSEAGTSGNEQFF.

V usage is TRBV9 and J usage is TRBJ1-2; the D gene is possibly TRBD1 (5 bases). The CDR3 consists of 15 residues. Trimming shortened V by 2 bases and J by 2 bases, and 13 bases separated the two germline ends. Germline V CDR1 and CDR2: SGDLS, YYNGEE. This CDR3 reads CASSVADSTNYGYTF. CDR3 DNA sequence: TGTGCCAGCAGCGTGGCCGACAGCACCAACTATGGCTACACCTTC.

The chain employs TRBV24-1 and TRBJ2-1, with 10 nucleotides matching TRBD2. Germline V CDR1 and CDR2: KGHDR, SFDVKD. Germline trimming cut 10 bases from V and 8 bases from J; bases unmatched to any gene: 4. The CDR3 is 12 amino acids. The CDR3 loop is CATGLAKDEQFF. The CDR3 DNA reads as TGTGCCACGGGACTAGCGAAGGATGAGCAGTTCTTC.

This clonotype was seen more than once but under ten times. The chain is built from TRBV7-8 and TRBJ2-2, with a tentative D call TRBD2 (5 bases). The CDR3 runs to 16 residues. Germline CDR1 SGHVS, CDR2 FQNEAQ. V lost 1 base and J lost 2, with 11 bases in between. In DNA, the CDR3 is TGTGCCAGCAGCTTAGAGACACTAGACAACACCGGGGAGCTGTTTTTT. Translating gives CASSLETLDNTGELFF. The variable domain in full, with the rest retrieved from reference TRBV7-8 and TRBJ2-2, is GAGVSQSPRYKVAKRGQDVALRCDPISGHVSLFWYQQALGQGPEFLTYFQNEAQLDKSGLPSDRFFAERPEGSVSTLKIQRTQQEDSAVYLCASSLETLDNTGELFFGEGSRLTVL.

This clonotype was observed at least ten times. The chain recombines TRBV9 with TRBJ2-7, with D tentatively TRBD2 (5 bases). CDR1 and CDR2 (germline): SGDLS, YYNGEE. Trimming shortened V by 3 bases and J by 1 base, and 17 bases separated the two germline ends. The CDR3 totals 16 residues. The CDR3 sequence: CASSGDSTTGSYEQYF. In DNA, the CDR3 is TGTGCCAGCAGCGGGGATTCGACAACGGGGTCCTACGAGCAGTACTTC.

The chain is built from TRBV13 and TRBJ2-5; 10 nucleotides agree with TRBD2. CDR3 size: 18 residues. Germline trimming cut 1 base from V and 4 bases from J; bases unmatched to any gene: 12. Germline assignment: CDR1 PRHDT and CDR2 FYEKMQ (reference sequence). The CDR3 here is CASSLEREREGRIETQYF. The CDR3 nucleotides read TGTGCCAGCAGCTTAGAAAGGGAGCGGGAGGGCCGTATAGAGACCCAGTACTTC.

This clonotype has only a few counts. V usage is TRBV7-9 and J usage is TRBJ2-1, with D hard to call. The CDR3 length is 14 residues. The V gene's germline CDR1 is SEHNR and CDR2 FQNEAQ (reference sequence). The germline V and J ends were trimmed by 3 bases and 0 bases, with 6 bases remaining between them. The CDR3 sequence: CASSLKGSYNEQFF. The CDR3 nucleotides read TGTGCCAGCAGCTTGAAGGGCTCCTACAATGAGCAGTTCTTC.

J is TRBJ2-1 and V is TRBV6-5, with 13 bases fitting TRBD2. The CDR3 sequence is 18 residues long. The V and J ends lost 6 bases and 6 bases, in that order; junction bases with no gene match: 14. Germline loops: CDR1 MNHEY, CDR2 SVGAGI. The CDR3 DNA is TGTGCCAGCAGCAGCCACAGAGAACTAGCGGGAGGGGGCAATGAGCAGTTCTTC. Amino acid sequence: CASSSHRELAGGGNEQFF.

In its sample, this clonotype was seen a few times. The genes are TRBV6-2 or TRBV6-3 and TRBJ2-1, with TRBD2 matching over 8 bases. V gave up 1 base and J gave up 2 bases; unmatched junction bases: 13. The CDR3 consists of 19 residues. CDR1 is MNHEY and CDR2 is SVGEGT in the germline V gene. CDR3 in amino acids: CASSYLVSGTSRTYNEQFF. The CDR3 DNA follows: TGTGCCAGCAGTTACTTGGTTAGCGGGACCTCCCGCACCTACAATGAGCAGTTCTTC.

This chain joins TRBV7-9 and TRBJ1-5, with D possibly TRBD1 on 6 matching bases. The CDR3 loop spans 18 amino acids. Trimming removed 4 bases from V and 4 bases from J, with 23 bases in between. CDR1 and CDR2 from the germline V gene are SEHNR and FQNEAQ (reference sequence). CDR3 sequence (DNA): TGTGCCAGCAGCTCCAGACCAGGGGAAGGAGTGGAAAATCAGCCCCAGCATTTT. Amino acids: CASSSRPGEGVENQPQHF.

This rearrangement joins TRBV15 to TRBJ2-1, with D perhaps matching TRBD2 (5 bases). This CDR3 contains 13 residues. With 1 base removed from V and 10 bases from J, the gap between germline ends came to 11 bases. Germline values: CDR1 LNHNV, CDR2 YYDKDF (reference sequence). CDR3 bases: TGTGCCACCAGCAGAGGAGAGGGCTGGGAGCAGTTCTTC. Encoded protein: CATSRGEGWEQFF.

This clonotype appeared many times. The gene calls are TRBV20-1 and TRBJ2-3; D gene unclear. The V and J ends lost 0 bases and 5 bases respectively, with 18 bases between them. The germline CDR1 and CDR2 sequences are DFQATT and SNEGSKA (reference sequence). The CDR3 is 16 amino acids. The CDR3 protein is CSARDQENVSGDTQYF. The CDR3 region has the DNA TGCAGTGCTAGAGACCAGGAGAACGTCAGTGGAGATACGCAGTATTTT.

The V and J genes are TRBV11-2 and TRBJ1-2; 10 nucleotides line up with TRBD1. V lost 1 base to trimming and J lost 6 bases; unmatched junction nucleotides: 5. CDR1 is SGHAT and CDR2 is FQNNGV in the germline V gene. The CDR3 consists of 15 residues. CDR3 nucleotide sequence: TGTGCCAGCAGCTTAGTCCGGGACAGGGGAAATGGCTACACCTTC. This translates into CASSLVRDRGNGYTF.

A few counts support this clonotype. The chain links TRBV21-1 to TRBJ2-3. TRBV21-1 is shown as a pseudogene. The CDR3 length is 15 residues. The CDR3 sequence is CASSKDGSHTDTQYF. CDR3 sequence (DNA): TGTGCCAGCAGCAAAGACGGCAGCCACACAGATACGCAGTATTTT.

This clonotype showed up just a few times. In nucleotides, the CDR3 is TGTGCCAGCAGCCCCGCCGGGGGCTCAGATACGCAGTATTTT. Its protein product is CASSPAGGSDTQYF. The chain is built from TRBV7-9 and TRBJ2-3, with D perhaps matching TRBD1 or TRBD2 (6 bases each). This CDR3 is 14 amino acids long. Germline V gives CDR1 SEHNR, CDR2 FQNEAQ (reference sequence). Trimming stripped 5 bases from V and 4 bases from J, with 13 bases between.

The chain is built from TRBV9 and TRBJ2-1; 10 positions agree with TRBD1. With V trimmed by 6 bases and J by 7 bases, 10 bases remained unmatched. CDR1 SGDLS and CDR2 YYNGEE come from the germline V gene. The CDR3 is made up of 15 amino acids. The CDR3 sequence: CASTEPGQGLNEQFF. The CDR3 DNA reads as TGTGCCAGCACCGAACCGGGACAGGGGCTGAATGAGCAGTTCTTC.

Concerning this clonotype: The junction differs from germline at one of its ends, possibly a read error. The chain links TRBV13 to TRBJ1-2; no clear D gene. This CDR3 has 12 amino acids. Germline CDR1 reads PRHDT; CDR2 reads FYEKMQ (reference sequence). The CDR3 DNA reads TGTGCCAGCAGCTTAGACAGAAATGGCTACAACTTC. The encoded protein is CASSLDRNGYNF.

The V and J genes are TRBV5-6 and TRBJ2-1; D perhaps matches TRBD2 (7 bases). The V end was cut by 0 bases, the J end by 6 bases, with 16 bases between. The CDR3 has 16 residues. Germline V gene sequence: CDR1 SGHDT, CDR2 YYEEEE. The CDR3 reads CASSLEGGGIGNEQFF. DNA of the CDR3: TGTGCCAGCAGCTTGGAGGGGGGAGGGATCGGCAATGAGCAGTTCTTC.